Following are 23 T cell receptor beta chains from one sample sequenced in a study of shared clonotypes between healthy human individuals. TCRdb's copy holds only in-frame clones and misses some; the assay was immunoSEQ multiplex PCR. Of 470,000 or so clones in the sample, roughly 80% were seen once. The sample consisted of PBMCs. All receptors come from a woman aged 40 to 49 in good health. Some clones in this sample may be carry-over from other donors' samples.

This chain joins TRBV7-9 and TRBJ2-7; D may be TRBD1 (5 bases). V gave up 1 base and J gave up 3 bases, with 13 bases separating them. The CDR3 runs to 15 residues. Germline assignment: CDR1 SEHNR and CDR2 FQNEAQ (reference sequence). The DNA of the CDR3 is TGTGCCAGCAGCTTAGACCAGGGTATCATCTACGAGCAGTACTTC. As protein: CASSLDQGIIYEQYF. The entire variable domain, with the rest obtained from reference TRBV7-9 and TRBJ2-7, is as follows: DTGVSQNPRHKITKRGQNVTFRCDPISEHNRLYWYRQTLGQGPEFLTYFQNEAQLEKSRLLSDRFSAERPKGSFSTLEIQRTEQGDSAMYLCASSLDQGIIYEQYFGPGTRLTVT.

This chain uses TRBV5-1 with TRBJ1-1; unclear D gene. The CDR3 contains 12 residues. Trimming left V 0 bases short and J 3 bases short, with 3 bases between. The V gene's germline CDR1 is SGHRS and CDR2 YFSETQ. The CDR3 bases are TGCGCCAGCAGCTTGGGGCACACTGAAGCTTTCTTT. This codes for CASSLGHTEAFF.

V usage is TRBV6-1 and J usage is TRBJ1-1; TRBD1 agrees at 8 bases. This CDR3 spans 14 amino acids. The germline gives CDR1 MNHNS, CDR2 SASEGT. Trimming took 3 bases from V and 4 from J; bases not matched to a gene: 4. CDR3: CASSDSQGATEAFF. The CDR3 DNA reads TGTGCCAGCAGTGATAGTCAGGGGGCCACTGAAGCTTTCTTT.

The chain joins TRBV7-9 to TRBJ2-5, with unresolved D. The better agreement between TRBJ2-7 and the DNA end casts doubt on the J call. This CDR3 comprises 14 residues. Germline V gives CDR1 SEHNR, CDR2 FQNEAQ (reference sequence). The CDR3 here is CASSLAIQTYEQYF. In DNA form, the CDR3 reads TGTGCCAGCAGCTTAGCGATCCAAACCTACGAGCAGTACTTC.

The genes are TRBV14 and TRBJ2-1; D is uncertain. This CDR3 spans 17 amino acids. Deletions cut 1 base from V and 2 bases from J, with 15 bases between. Germline values: CDR1 SGHDN, CDR2 FVKESK. This CDR3 is CASSQGLGFPTYNEQFF. CDR3 DNA sequence: TGTGCCAGCAGCCAAGGGCTGGGGTTCCCAACCTACAATGAGCAGTTCTTC.

This clone was found many times. J is TRBJ2-2 and V is TRBV2; 9 bases align to TRBD2. Unmatched junction bases numbered 11, after V lost 6 bases and J lost 6 bases. CDR3 length: 16 amino acids. Looked up from germline, CDR1 is SNHLY and CDR2 is FYNNEI. The CDR3 sequence is CASSGGTSIVAGELFF. Here the CDR3 DNA reads TGTGCCAGCAGCGGCGGGACTAGCATAGTGGCCGGGGAGCTGTTTTTT.

To note about this clone: Possible read error: a much larger clone is one base away. This sequence joins TRBV29-1 and TRBJ2-1; D not resolved. Germline V gene lookup returns CDR1 SQVTM and CDR2 ANQGSEA. Trimming left V 4 bases short and J 2 bases short, with 3 bases between. The CDR3 is 11 amino acids. CDR3 region: CSVGAYNEQFF. The CDR3 DNA reads TGCAGCGTTGGAGCCTACAATGAGCAGTTCTTC.

This rearrangement joins TRBV29-1 to TRBJ2-1, with 8 bases lining up with TRBD2. The CDR3 loop spans 13 amino acids. Per the germline V gene, CDR1 is SQVTM and CDR2 is ANQGSEA. J was trimmed by 5 bases and V by 7 bases; bases with no gene match: 7. In nucleotides, the CDR3 is TGCAGCGCCCGGACTAGCCGAAACAATGAGCAGTTCTTC. This codes for CSARTSRNNEQFF.

The gene calls are TRBV7-9 and TRBJ1-1, with D unclear. Per the germline V gene, CDR1 is SEHNR and CDR2 is FQNEAQ (reference sequence). Trimming pared 7 bases from V and 4 bases from J, leaving 13 bases between. The CDR3 is made up of 13 amino acids. This CDR3 is CASNLEVLTEAFF. CDR3 bases: TGTGCCAGCAACCTCGAGGTTCTCACTGAAGCTTTCTTT.

CDR3 nucleotides: TGTGCCAGCAGCTTAGCGCTCGCGGGAGCATACAATGAGCAGTTCTTC. Protein sequence: CASSLALAGAYNEQFF. The J gene is TRBJ2-1, the V gene TRBV11-1; 7 bases map to TRBD2. The ends lost 0 bases at V and 4 bases at J; junction bases unmatched: 6. The germline V gene encodes CDR1 SGHAT and CDR2 FQDESV (reference sequence). The CDR3 is 16 residues long.

The CDR3 region is CAWSVRAGNQPQHF. The DNA for the CDR3 is TGTGCCTGGAGTGTAAGGGCGGGAAATCAGCCCCAGCATTTT. V and J are TRBV30 and TRBJ1-5, with D uncertain. This CDR3 region has 14 residues. CDR1 and CDR2 (germline): GTSNPN, SVGIG (reference sequence). The ends were cut back, 0 bases at V and 4 bases at J, with 10 bases in the middle.

This chain links TRBV19 with TRBJ2-3; 10 bases are shared with TRBD2. Per the germline V gene, CDR1 is LNHDA and CDR2 is SQIVND (reference sequence). This CDR3 spans 16 amino acids. The trim removed 3 bases at V and 5 bases at J, leaving 8 bases unmatched. The CDR3 sequence is CASSMLLAGVLDTQYF. The CDR3 DNA follows: TGTGCCAGTAGTATGCTTCTAGCGGGAGTTTTAGATACGCAGTATTTT.

The J gene is TRBJ2-7, the V gene TRBV27; 8 bases fit TRBD1. Germline trimming cut 7 bases from V and 3 bases from J; bases unmatched to any gene: 11. This CDR3 spans 15 amino acids. CDR1 and CDR2 (germline): MNHEY, SMNVEV (reference sequence). The CDR3 sequence: CASKGTRDRNYEQYF. Here the CDR3 DNA reads TGTGCCAGCAAAGGGACCCGGGACAGGAACTACGAGCAGTACTTC.

This clone was detected only a few times. The V and J genes are TRBV29-1 and TRBJ1-1, with unresolved D. The CDR3 totals 13 residues. Trimming left V 6 bases short and J 4 bases short, with 15 bases between. Germline assignment: CDR1 SQVTM and CDR2 ANQGSEA. The CDR3, as DNA: TGCAGCGTGGGAGGCGTGTTAGGCACTGAAGCTTTCTTT. It is translated as CSVGGVLGTEAFF.

The chain uses TRBV18 and TRBJ2-3; the D gene could be TRBD1 or TRBD2 (5 bases each). The CDR3 has 13 residues. The V gene's germline CDR1 is KGHSH and CDR2 LQKENI. Trimming shortened V by 3 bases and J by 7 bases, and 11 bases separated the two germline ends. The CDR3 nucleotides are TGTGCCAGCTCACCTAGGGACGTAAATACGCAGTATTTT. It encodes CASSPRDVNTQYF.

The CDR3 DNA reads TGTGCCAGCAGCTTAAGTCTCGGGAGGGTTGGCGAGCAGTACTTC. This codes for CASSLSLGRVGEQYF. The chain is built from TRBV11-1 and TRBJ2-7; 8 bases agree with TRBD2. The junction had 9 bases not matched to a gene; V was cut back by 2 bases and J by 6 bases. The CDR3 runs to 15 residues. Germline CDR1 SGHAT, CDR2 FQDESV (reference sequence).

This chain links TRBV7-2 with TRBJ2-1; possibly TRBD1 for D (6 bases). Deletions cut 1 base from V and 3 bases from J, with 10 bases between. The CDR3 contains 15 residues. CDR1 and CDR2 (germline): SGHTA, FQGNSA. CDR3 bases: TGTGCCAGCAGCTTAGGACAGGTTGACTACAATGAGCAGTTCTTC. Translated: CASSLGQVDYNEQFF.

This clone was recorded only once. V usage is TRBV19 and J usage is TRBJ2-3; D is unclear. V lost 6 bases to trimming and J lost 4 bases, with 11 bases between them. The CDR3 contains 13 residues. Germline V gene lookup returns CDR1 LNHDA and CDR2 SQIVND (reference sequence). The CDR3 DNA follows: TGTGCCAGTAGGCACTCGGGCCCAGATACGCAGTATTTT. Protein sequence: CASRHSGPDTQYF.

CDR3 sequence: CASSLDKGIVTYNSPLHF. The CDR3 coding sequence is TGTGCCAGCAGCTTGGACAAAGGGATAGTAACCTATAATTCACCCCTCCACTTT. The J gene is TRBJ1-6, the V gene TRBV5-4; D unresolved. Per the germline V gene, CDR1 is SGHNT and CDR2 is YYREEE (reference sequence). The CDR3 is made up of 18 amino acids. V was shortened by 0 bases and J by 2 bases, with 15 bases between the two germline ends.

CDR3 region: CASSITGPQPQHF. The CDR3 coding sequence is TGTGCCAGCAGTATAACAGGGCCCCAGCCCCAGCATTTT. The chain couples TRBV28 to TRBJ1-5; the D gene is possibly TRBD1 (6 bases). Germline V CDR1 and CDR2: MDHEN, SYDVKM. Trimming removed 5 bases at V and 7 bases at J, with 12 bases between. This CDR3 is built from 13 residues.

This rearrangement joins TRBV6-6 to TRBJ1-2; D remains ambiguous. The CDR3 sequence is 11 residues long. CDR1 is MNHNY and CDR2 is SVGAGI in the germline V gene (reference sequence). V gave up 6 bases and J gave up 8 bases, with 10 bases separating them. CDR3 coding DNA: TGTGCCAGCAGAGGTACAAGGGGCTACACCTTC. This encodes CASRGTRGYTF.

V and J are TRBV6-4 and TRBJ2-7; D is uncertain. Germline CDR1 is MRHNA and CDR2 is SNTAGT. Trimming took 5 bases from V and 6 from J, leaving 8 bases between them. This CDR3 has 11 amino acids. Written as DNA, the CDR3 is TGTGCCAGCAGTCCCCGTTGCGAGCAGTACTTC. Translated: CASSPRCEQYF.

This sequence joins TRBV4-2 and TRBJ1-5; weak D call: TRBD1 (5 bases). CDR3 length: 17 residues. CDR1 is LGHNA, CDR2 YNFKEQ, per germline. V was clipped by 5 bases and J by 1 base, with 18 bases between them. In DNA, the CDR3 is TGTGCCAGCAGCTTGGGCAGGGAGAGACCAAGCAATCAGCCCCAGCATTTT. Amino acid sequence: CASSLGRERPSNQPQHF.